Each of the 9 T cell receptor beta chains below was sequenced from the same sample in a study of T cell responses to AZD1222 COVID-19 vaccine. The method was immunoSEQ multiplex PCR; TCRdb's version includes in-frame clones alone and lacks a portion of them. The table includes some 180,000 clones, about nine tenths detected once. The specimen comprised peripheral blood, sampled 28 days after the second AZD1222 dose. The receptor source for this set is an adult who received the AZD1222 COVID-19 vaccine.

The chain uses TRBV7-9 and TRBJ1-6; D gene unclear. The germline V and J ends were trimmed by 1 base and 6 bases, with 7 bases remaining between them. CDR1 is SEHNR and CDR2 is FQNEAQ in the germline V gene (reference sequence). This CDR3 spans 14 amino acids. The CDR3 bases are TGTGCCAGCAGCTTAGTGGGGTCTAATTCACCCCTCCACTTT. This gives the protein CASSLVGSNSPLHF.

The J gene is TRBJ1-5, the V gene TRBV3-1 (or the pseudogene TRBV3-2), with D tentatively TRBD1 (5 bases). The CDR3 has 15 amino acids. V shed 1 base and J shed 4 bases, with 11 bases lying between them. Germline V gives CDR1 LGHDT, CDR2 YNNKEL (reference sequence). CDR3 bases: TGTGCCAGCAGCCAAGGCAGGGCCGGAAATCAGCCCCAGCATTTT. This encodes CASSQGRAGNQPQHF.

The rearrangement joins TRBV23-1 to TRBJ2-1, with 12 nucleotides matching TRBD2. TRBV23-1 is annotated as an ORF whose role is uncertain. Trimming cost V 0 bases and J 7 bases; bases outside gene matches: 4. This CDR3 spans 16 amino acids. CDR3 sequence (DNA): TGCGCCAGCAGTCAATCGACTAGCGGGAGAGGGAATGAGCAGTTCTTC. As protein: CASSQSTSGRGNEQFF.

This clone was found once. V usage is TRBV18 and J usage is TRBJ1-1; D not certain. CDR3 length: 14 residues. Germline V lookup: CDR1 KGHSH, CDR2 LQKENI. Trimming took off 6 bases at V and 8 bases at J, with 19 bases between the two ends. DNA for the CDR3: TGTGCCAGCTCCTCAGGATTCGAACATCCCGAAGCTTTCTTT. Translating gives CASSSGFEHPEAFF.

This clone was counted once. J is TRBJ1-3 and V is TRBV4-3; weak D call: TRBD1 (5 bases). The CDR3 extends over 16 amino acids. V was trimmed by 0 bases and J by 0 bases, leaving 9 bases between them. Germline V CDR1 and CDR2: LGHNA, YSLEER. DNA of the CDR3: TGCGCCAGCAGCCAAGATACAGGCACCTCTGGAAACACCATATATTTT. As protein: CASSQDTGTSGNTIYF.

The chain is built from TRBV7-2 and TRBJ1-2, with unresolved D. The germline CDR1 and CDR2 sequences are SGHTA and FQGNSA. The CDR3 is made up of 14 amino acids. V was shortened by 1 base and J by 7 bases, with 13 bases between the two germline ends. For the CDR3, the DNA is TGTGCCAGCAGCTTAGTGGGAGGGAAAGGTGGCTACACCTTC. Translated, it gives CASSLVGGKGGYTF.

This clone appeared once. The chain uses TRBV7-2 and TRBJ2-5; 7 positions agree with TRBD1. Germline V gives CDR1 SGHTA, CDR2 FQGNSA. V was clipped by 2 bases and J by 3 bases; unmatched bases: 3. The CDR3 sequence is 14 residues long. The CDR3 protein is CASSLNGQEETQYF. The CDR3 DNA sequence: TGTGCCAGCAGCTTAAATGGACAGGAAGAGACCCAGTACTTC.

The count of this clone is one. DNA of the CDR3: TGTGCCAGCAGCGGGACAGGGGCCCACGAGCAGTACTTC. It is translated as CASSGTGAHEQYF. This chain connects TRBV11-3 to TRBJ2-7; TRBD1 matches at 10 bases. There are 13 residues in the CDR3. V lost 5 bases to trimming and J lost 5 bases; unmatched junction nucleotides: 3. Germline CDR1 is SGHNT and CDR2 is YENEEA.

The chain uses TRBV30 and TRBJ1-3; no clear D. The germline V gene has CDR1 GTSNPN and CDR2 SVGIG (reference sequence). The V gene lost 1 base and the J gene lost 4 bases, with 5 bases spanning the gap. This CDR3 has 12 amino acids. CDR3 protein: CAWSGAGNTIYF. CDR3 nucleotide sequence: TGTGCCTGGAGTGGGGCGGGAAACACCATATATTTT.